The sample holds a few counts of the clone carrying this T cell receptor (beta chain). TCRdb used MiXCR to reprocess the PCR reads, holding one entry per CDR3 protein. The sample shows more than 85,000 distinct CDR3 sequences, roughly 52% of them seen only once. This CDR3 comprises 13 residues. Between the trimmed V and J ends, which lost 5 bases and 6 bases, there was a span of 12 bases. CDR1 and CDR2 (germline): LNHNV, YYDKDF (reference sequence). These data belong to a study of CDR3 diversity in severe acne. V gene TRBV15 combines with J gene TRBJ2-3; maybe TRBD2 (5 bases). The source of this sequence is a male donor in good health, serving as a control. Sequences were obtained from blood. The CDR3 nucleotides are TGTGCCACCAGCGGGCTAGCTGGCGATACGCAGTATTTT. It yields the protein CATSGLAGDTQYF.